This entry features one T cell receptor beta chain sequence. Assay: immunoSEQ multiplex PCR; the TCRdb copy retains only in-frame clones and omits some. Counted here are 150,000 or so clones, roughly 93% occurring once; the ten biggest clones make up more than 5%. The sample comes from a study of control samples from healthy donors and cancer patients. Trimming took 5 bases from V and 3 from J, leaving 16 bases between them. The CDR3 is made up of 14 amino acids. Per the germline V gene, CDR1 is SQVTM and CDR2 is ANQGSEA. The J gene is TRBJ1-1, the V gene TRBV29-1; D possibly corresponds to TRBD1 (6 bases). The TCR originated in a man between 18 and 35 years old in good health. Sequenced input: blood. The CDR3 reads CSVLGGGADTEAFF. Here the CDR3 DNA reads TGCAGCGTTCTCGGGGGGGGCGCGGACACTGAAGCTTTCTTT.